The clone carrying this T cell receptor (beta chain) was seen many times. Its antigen is as yet unknown. Unmatched junction bases numbered 8, after V lost 3 bases and J lost 4 bases. The germline gives CDR1 SGDLS, CDR2 YYNGEE. This CDR3 has 15 amino acids. The time point denotes: sample taken at primary tumor resection. The donors, 70 to 80 patients with untreated early-stage non-small cell lung cancer, provided the samples. TCRs were sequenced from unsorted whole RNA of tumor, nontumor lung or PBMC. The data originate from a study of spatial heterogeneity in lung cancer. About the study: Mean representation of each unique TCR and UMI combination in the raw reads exceeded nine occurrences.

TCRdb fed the 5' RACE reads into MiXCR, producing one record per CDR3 protein. The sample carries roughly 5,200 distinct CDR3 sequences, approximately 4.1% recorded once. Study results and caveats: Expanded alpha and beta TCR counts within tumors tracked tumor mutation counts.

This specimen consisted of lung tumor tissue, obtained at surgery. This TCR was sampled from a female donor with early-stage non-small cell lung cancer. The V gene is TRBV9, the J gene TRBJ2-5; TRBD2 matches at 8 bases. This CDR3 reads CASSGAGGGGETQYF. In nucleotides, the CDR3 is TGTGCCAGCAGCGGTGCGGGGGGAGGGGGAGAGACCCAGTACTTC.